This note documents a single T cell receptor (beta chain) sequence. Its antigen is currently unknown. The template switching step added UMIs that contained a 6-nucleotide sample barcode. TCRdb reprocessed the 5' RACE reads and keeps a single row for each CDR3 protein, giving no DNA. Its table records about 380,000 distinct CDR3 sequences. The sample originates from a study of monozygotic twins with inflammatory bowel disease. Study-level findings and limits: Some repertoire variability may stem from patients' differing immunosuppressive treatments.

Germline V gene data show CDR1 as MNHNY and CDR2 as SVGAGI (reference sequence). The length of the CDR3 is 11 residues. V gene TRBV6-6 combines with J gene TRBJ1-2. This receptor was identified in a human donor with ulcerative colitis or Crohn's disease, or a healthy co-twin of an affected twin (not recorded which). The sample taken for sequencing was blood. The CDR3 loop reads CASRRMDGYTF.